This T cell receptor (beta chain) came from a study of Graves' ophthalmopathy and Graves' hyperthyroidism. The germline V gene has CDR1 KGHSH and CDR2 LQKENI. Trimming took 3 bases from V and 5 from J; bases not matched to a gene: 3. This CDR3 has 14 amino acids. CDR3 regions of TCR beta were amplified from RNA transcripts. After a first-round RT-PCR with HTBI primers, a second-round multiplex PCR was run. TCRdb recomputed calls from the multiplex PCR reads with MiXCR, one row per CDR3 protein. The table has about 400,000 distinct CDR3 sequences, roughly 20% seen once. The specimen was peripheral blood. The chain uses TRBV18 and TRBJ2-4; 8 bases fit TRBD2. This TCR derives from a young woman with stable Graves' hyperthyroidism. The CDR3 region has the DNA TGTGCCAGCTCACCTCCACTAGCGGAAAACATTCAGTACTTC. Translating it yields CASSPPLAENIQYF.